Only one count was recorded for the clone carrying this TCR beta chain. Its antigen remains unknown. The sample comes from a study of identical twins' blood T cells. Study-wide results and limits: Abundant TCRbeta CDR3s overlapped more between twins than with unrelated donors. Twins reportedly had markedly more similar V usage than unrelated donors, even among out-of-frame TCRbeta clonotypes.

Trimming cost V 3 bases and J 8 bases, with 8 bases left between them. The CDR3 extends over 11 amino acids. From germline, CDR1 is SQVTM and CDR2 ANQGSEA. Via MiXCR, TCRdb re-called the 5' RACE reads, giving one row per CDR3 protein. The sample has 300 or so distinct CDR3 sequences, about 64% seen once. This sequence originates from a woman aged 18-55 years in good health. Specimen: PBMCs. The chain carries TRBV29-1 and TRBJ2-1; D may be TRBD2 (5 bases). The CDR3: CSVDSVDEQFF. The CDR3 nucleotides are TGCAGCGTTGATAGCGTTGATGAGCAGTTCTTC.